Listed here are 25 T cell receptor beta chains from one sample, sequenced in a study of blood T cell repertoires in COVID-19. Only in-frame clones appear in the TCRdb table, and some are missing; sequencing was by immunoSEQ multiplex PCR. This table has around 230,000 clones, over 80% appearing once. The sequenced material came from PBMCs or T cells enriched from blood (not recorded which). The receptors were sampled from a man aged 18 to 30 with acute COVID-19.

CDR3: CASSLAWGVGEQYF. DNA of the CDR3: TGTGCCAGCAGCTTGGCTTGGGGGGTAGGCGAGCAGTACTTC. The rearrangement joins TRBV5-4 to TRBJ2-7; maybe TRBD2 (6 bases). Per the germline V gene, CDR1 is SGHNT and CDR2 is YYREEE (reference sequence). The CDR3 contains 14 residues. Trimming removed 0 bases from V and 6 bases from J, with 13 bases in between.

CDR3 sequence (DNA): TGTGCCACCAGCAGAGATAATGCCAGGGGGTGGTGGACCGCCGGGCAGCCCCAGCATTTT. Translation gives CATSRDNARGWWTAGQPQHF. The V gene is TRBV15, the J gene TRBJ1-5; 7 bases fit TRBD1. Germline V gives CDR1 LNHNV, CDR2 YYDKDF (reference sequence). The junction had 21 bases not matched to a gene; V was cut back by 0 bases and J by 7 bases. The CDR3 has 20 amino acids. The variable domain in full, with the rest retrieved from reference TRBV15 and TRBJ1-5, is DAMVIQNPRYQVTQFGKPVTLSCSQTLNHNVMYWYQQKSSQAPKLLFHYYDKDFNNEADTPDNFQSRRPNTSFCFLDIRSPGLGDTAMYLCATSRDNARGWWTAGQPQHFGDGTRLSIL.

V is TRBV11-3 and J is TRBJ1-3; D is unclear. Germline V gene sequence: CDR1 SGHNT, CDR2 YENEEA. This CDR3 has 13 amino acids. The V gene lost 9 bases and the J gene lost 0 bases, with 9 bases spanning the gap. The CDR3 spells CASTKDSGNTIYF. DNA for the CDR3: TGTGCCAGTACTAAAGACTCTGGAAACACCATATATTTT.

A single count supports this clone. CDR3 nucleotide sequence: TGTGCCAGCAGCTCCCTCGGGGGGACTAATGAAAAACTGTTTTTT. This sequence encodes CASSSLGGTNEKLFF. The chain employs TRBV7-9 and TRBJ1-4; D possibly corresponds to TRBD1 (5 bases). The V end was cut by 4 bases, the J end by 2 bases, with 11 bases between. The CDR3 length is 15 residues. Germline values: CDR1 SEHNR, CDR2 FQNEAQ (reference sequence). The full variable domain, rest sourced from reference TRBV7-9 and TRBJ1-4, is DTGVSQNPRHKITKRGQNVTFRCDPISEHNRLYWYRQTLGQGPEFLTYFQNEAQLEKSRLLSDRFSAERPKGSFSTLEIQRTEQGDSAMYLCASSSLGGTNEKLFFGSGTQLSVL.

The rearrangement uses TRBV11-2 and TRBJ2-7; 9 nucleotides agree with TRBD2. After removal of 1 base from V and 6 bases from J, the junction contained 10 bases not matched to a gene. The CDR3 spans 16 residues. Germline V gene sequence: CDR1 SGHAT, CDR2 FQNNGV. This CDR3 reads CASSLGFLAGGGEQYF. DNA of the CDR3: TGTGCCAGCAGCTTAGGCTTCCTGGCGGGAGGGGGCGAGCAGTACTTC.

CDR3 nucleotide sequence: TGTGCCAGCAGTTCGACGATAGGGGGCAGAGAGACCCAGTACTTC. This sequence encodes CASSSTIGGRETQYF. The rearrangement joins TRBV6-5 to TRBJ2-5; the match to TRBD1 covers 7 bases. The V and J ends lost 4 bases and 4 bases, in that order; junction bases with no gene match: 9. The germline V gene has CDR1 MNHEY and CDR2 SVGAGI. The CDR3 covers 15 residues.

The rearrangement joins TRBV27 to TRBJ2-7; 7 nucleotides align to TRBD1. The CDR3 length is 14 residues. V trimming: 6 bases; J trimming: 1 base; junction bases outside the gene matches: 6. Germline CDR1 MNHEY, CDR2 SMNVEV (reference sequence). The DNA of the CDR3 is TGTGCCAGCAGCCTCGGACAGGTATCCTACGAGCAGTACTTC. Amino acid sequence: CASSLGQVSYEQYF.

The J gene is TRBJ1-2, the V gene TRBV2; D is undetermined. This CDR3 spans 13 amino acids. Germline CDR1 SNHLY, CDR2 FYNNEI. Trimming pared 4 bases from V and 6 bases from J, leaving 12 bases between. The CDR3 bases are TGTGCCAGCAGTGGTTGGAGGGTGGATGGCTACACCTTC. Its translation is CASSGWRVDGYTF.

This chain uses TRBV7-9 with TRBJ1-1; the D is unclear. The germline gives CDR1 SEHNR, CDR2 FQNEAQ (reference sequence). Trimming took 5 bases from V and 6 from J, leaving 19 bases between them. This CDR3 has 15 amino acids. The CDR3 sequence: CASSTPQVRDAEAFF. For the CDR3, the DNA is TGTGCCAGCAGCACGCCTCAGGTGCGAGATGCTGAAGCTTTCTTT.

This clone was recorded a few times. The chain is built from TRBV30 and TRBJ2-7; 10 nucleotides align to TRBD1. V trimming: 0 bases; J trimming: 4 bases; junction bases outside the gene matches: 3. CDR3 length: 14 residues. The germline CDR1 and CDR2 sequences are GTSNPN and SVGIG (reference sequence). The chain's CDR3 is CAWSVGTGEYEQYF. DNA of the CDR3: TGTGCCTGGAGTGTTGGGACAGGGGAGTACGAGCAGTACTTC.

The chain is built from TRBV10-3 and TRBJ1-2, with D maybe TRBD1 (5 bases). Trimming pared 2 bases from V and 8 bases from J, leaving 18 bases between. The CDR3 loop spans 15 amino acids. The germline V gene encodes CDR1 ENHRY and CDR2 SYGVKD. CDR3 DNA sequence: TGTGCCATCAGTGAGGAAGGAGTAGGGGCCGAGGGCTACACCTTC. Residues: CAISEEGVGAEGYTF.

This rearrangement joins TRBV28 to TRBJ1-4, with D perhaps TRBD1 (5 bases). Germline CDR1 and CDR2: MDHEN and SYDVKM. With 2 bases removed from V and 4 bases from J, the gap between germline ends came to 17 bases. The CDR3 covers 17 residues. In nucleotides, the CDR3 is TGTGCCAGCAGTTTACCCGCGGGACGGTACCTTAATGAAAAACTGTTTTTT. It encodes CASSLPAGRYLNEKLFF.

This rearrangement joins TRBV29-1 to TRBJ2-5; 7 bases are shared with TRBD2. V was clipped by 7 bases and J by 2 bases; unmatched bases: 10. Germline values: CDR1 SQVTM, CDR2 ANQGSEA. The CDR3 extends over 14 amino acids. The CDR3 loop is CSALGEGQQETQYF. CDR3 DNA: TGCAGCGCCCTTGGGGAGGGGCAGCAAGAGACCCAGTACTTC.

CDR3 loop: CAWSLNYGYTF. CDR3 in DNA: TGTGCCTGGAGTCTTAACTATGGCTACACCTTC. This chain uses TRBV30 with TRBJ1-2; D not certain. V was clipped by 2 bases and J by 1 base, with 2 bases between them. Looked up from germline, CDR1 is GTSNPN and CDR2 is SVGIG (reference sequence). CDR3 size: 11 residues. Complete variable domain (other parts from reference TRBV30 and TRBJ1-2): SQTIHQWPATLVQPVGSPLSLECTVEGTSNPNLYWYRQAAGRGLQLLFYSVGIGQISSEVPQNLSASRPQDRQFILSSKKLLLSDSGFYLCAWSLNYGYTFGSGTRLTVV.

The CDR3 sequence: CSVQHLSSNQPQHF. For the CDR3, the DNA is TGCAGCGTCCAACACCTGTCTAGCAATCAGCCCCAGCATTTT. The chain recombines TRBV29-1 with TRBJ1-5; no firm D call. Trimming cost V 6 bases and J 0 bases, with 12 bases left between them. Per germline, CDR1 SQVTM and CDR2 ANQGSEA. The CDR3 is made up of 14 amino acids.

The chain joins TRBV5-1 to TRBJ1-3; D is uncertain. This CDR3 comprises 14 residues. Germline V gene lookup returns CDR1 SGHRS and CDR2 YFSETQ. With 0 bases removed from V and 4 bases from J, the gap between germline ends came to 8 bases. The chain's CDR3 is CASSLAGLGNTIYF. The CDR3 bases are TGCGCCAGCAGCTTGGCTGGGCTCGGAAACACCATATATTTT.

The chain links TRBV30 to TRBJ2-2, with D possibly matching TRBD1 (6 bases). The CDR3 runs to 14 residues. Trimming left V 1 base short and J 5 bases short, with 11 bases between. In germline, CDR1 is GTSNPN, CDR2 SVGIG (reference sequence). The CDR3 bases are TGTGCCTGGAGTGGTTTTCAGGGGACCGGGGAGCTGTTTTTT. Translation: CAWSGFQGTGELFF.

This clone came up once. This chain links TRBV18 with TRBJ1-2; 7 bases map to TRBD1. With 1 base clipped from V and 2 bases from J, the junction kept 4 bases outside the gene matches. CDR1 and CDR2 from the germline V gene are KGHSH and LQKENI. This CDR3 spans 15 amino acids. CDR3 region: CASSPQTGLNYGYTF. In DNA, the CDR3 is TGTGCCAGCTCACCACAGACAGGGTTGAACTATGGCTACACCTTC.

This chain uses TRBV6-5 with TRBJ1-1; no firm D call. V lost 4 bases and J 4 bases, leaving 13 bases between the germline ends. This CDR3 contains 14 residues. Per germline, CDR1 MNHEY and CDR2 SVGAGI. The CDR3: CASSSGRLGTEAFF. The CDR3 bases are TGTGCCAGCAGTTCCGGCAGGTTGGGCACTGAAGCTTTCTTT.

The rearrangement links TRBV20-1 to TRBJ1-3; D not resolved. In germline, CDR1 is DFQATT, CDR2 SNEGSKA (reference sequence). CDR3 length: 15 amino acids. Trimming took off 3 bases at V and 4 bases at J, with 16 bases between the two ends. This CDR3 is CSASPVSGSGNTIYF. The CDR3 DNA sequence: TGCAGTGCTAGTCCAGTGTCGGGATCGGGAAACACCATATATTTT.

The chain employs TRBV29-1 and TRBJ1-1, with 9 nucleotides matching TRBD1. Looked up from germline, CDR1 is SQVTM and CDR2 is ANQGSEA. V dropped 4 bases and J dropped 6; count of bases not matched to a gene: 0. CDR3 length: 11 amino acids. The CDR3 loop reads CSVGDRAEAFF. The CDR3 DNA follows: TGCAGCGTTGGGGACAGGGCTGAAGCTTTCTTT.

This chain uses TRBV11-3 with TRBJ2-3; the D gene is possibly TRBD2 (5 bases). Trimming stripped 2 bases from V and 2 bases from J, with 8 bases between. CDR3 length equals 14 residues. CDR1 is SGHNT and CDR2 is YENEEA in the germline V gene. DNA of the CDR3: TGTGCCAGCAGCTTACTAGCTGCCACAGATACGCAGTATTTT. Its protein product is CASSLLAATDTQYF.

The V call is TRBV9, the J call TRBJ1-6; a possible D gene is TRBD1 (6 bases). The V end lost 3 bases, the J end lost 4 bases, and 8 bases lay between the germline ends. Germline V CDR1 and CDR2: SGDLS, YYNGEE. This CDR3 comprises 14 residues. CDR3 in amino acids: CASSADSYNSPLHF. In DNA form, the CDR3 reads TGTGCCAGCAGCGCGGACAGTTATAATTCACCCCTCCACTTT.

The rearrangement joins TRBV19 to TRBJ2-7; maybe TRBD1 (5 bases). This CDR3 spans 13 amino acids. V was shortened by 7 bases and J by 7 bases, with 17 bases between the two germline ends. Per germline, CDR1 LNHDA and CDR2 SQIVND (reference sequence). CDR3 sequence reads: CASKDKGVREQYF. In nucleotides, the CDR3 is TGTGCCAGTAAAGACAAAGGGGTGAGAGAGCAGTACTTC.

This rearrangement joins TRBV11-3 to TRBJ2-2; a possible D gene is TRBD1 (5 bases). V was shortened by 7 bases and J by 1 base, with 19 bases between the two germline ends. Germline CDR1 is SGHNT and CDR2 is YENEEA. This CDR3 is built from 17 residues. The CDR3 protein is CASTGSFGTGNTGELFF. Here the CDR3 DNA reads TGTGCCAGCACAGGTTCGTTCGGTACAGGGAACACCGGGGAGCTGTTTTTT.